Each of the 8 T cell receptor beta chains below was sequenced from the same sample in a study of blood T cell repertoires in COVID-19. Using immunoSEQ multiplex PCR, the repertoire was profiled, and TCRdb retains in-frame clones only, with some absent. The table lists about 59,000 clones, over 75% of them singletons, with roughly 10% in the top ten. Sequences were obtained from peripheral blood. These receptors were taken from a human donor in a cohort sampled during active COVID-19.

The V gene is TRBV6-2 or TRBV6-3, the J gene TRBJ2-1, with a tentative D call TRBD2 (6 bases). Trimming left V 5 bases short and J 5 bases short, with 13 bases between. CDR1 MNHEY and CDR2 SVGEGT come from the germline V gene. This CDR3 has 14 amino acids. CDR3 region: CASSTPGLNNEQFF. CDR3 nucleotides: TGTGCCAGCAGTACGCCGGGACTGAACAATGAGCAGTTCTTC.

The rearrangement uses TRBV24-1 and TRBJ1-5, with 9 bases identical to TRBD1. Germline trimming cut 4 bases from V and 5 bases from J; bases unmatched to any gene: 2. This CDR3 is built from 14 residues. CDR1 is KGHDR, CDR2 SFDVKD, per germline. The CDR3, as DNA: TGTGCCACCAGTGAGCGGACAGGGGATCAGCCCCAGCATTTT. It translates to CATSERTGDQPQHF.

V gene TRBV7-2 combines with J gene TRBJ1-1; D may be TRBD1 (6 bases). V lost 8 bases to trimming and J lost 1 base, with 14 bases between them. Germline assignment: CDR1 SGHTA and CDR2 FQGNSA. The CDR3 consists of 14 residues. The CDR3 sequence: CASAIRGSNTEAFF. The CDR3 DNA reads TGTGCCAGCGCGATCAGGGGTTCGAACACTGAAGCTTTCTTT.

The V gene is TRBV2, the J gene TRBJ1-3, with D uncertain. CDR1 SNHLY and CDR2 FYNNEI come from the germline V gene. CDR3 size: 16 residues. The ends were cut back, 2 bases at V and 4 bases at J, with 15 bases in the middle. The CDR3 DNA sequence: TGTGCCAGCAGTGAATTTCAGGCATTCGCAGGAAACACCATATATTTT. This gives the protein CASSEFQAFAGNTIYF.

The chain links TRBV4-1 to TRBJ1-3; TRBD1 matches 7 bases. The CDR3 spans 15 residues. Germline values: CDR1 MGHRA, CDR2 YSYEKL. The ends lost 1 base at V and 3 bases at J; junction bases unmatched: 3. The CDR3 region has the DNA TGCGCCAGCAGCCAAGTAGGGACAGTTGGAAACACCATATATTTT. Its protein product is CASSQVGTVGNTIYF.

CDR3 amino acids: CASSPQLWSYGYTF. CDR3 DNA sequence: TGCGCCAGCAGCCCCCAATTATGGAGCTATGGCTACACCTTC. The rearrangement links TRBV4-3 to TRBJ1-2; D is unclear. The CDR3 extends over 14 amino acids. CDR1 is LGHNA, CDR2 YSLEER, per germline. The germline V and J ends were trimmed by 4 bases and 4 bases, with 13 bases remaining between them.

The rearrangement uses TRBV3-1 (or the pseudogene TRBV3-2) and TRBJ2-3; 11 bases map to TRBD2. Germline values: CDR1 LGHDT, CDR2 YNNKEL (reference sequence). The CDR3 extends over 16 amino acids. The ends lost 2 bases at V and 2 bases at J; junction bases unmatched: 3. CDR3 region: CASSQRTSGYTDTQYF. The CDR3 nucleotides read TGTGCCAGCAGCCAAAGGACTAGCGGGTACACAGATACGCAGTATTTT.

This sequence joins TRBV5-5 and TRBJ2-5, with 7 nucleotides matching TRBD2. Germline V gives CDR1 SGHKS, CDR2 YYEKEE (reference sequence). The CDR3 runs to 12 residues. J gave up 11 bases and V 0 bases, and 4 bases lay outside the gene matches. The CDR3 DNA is TGTGCCAGCAGCTTGGACAGCGGGGTTCAGTACTTC. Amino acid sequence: CASSLDSGVQYF.